This T cell receptor (beta chain) originates from a study of blood T cells in healthy people across ages. Germline loops: CDR1 MNHEY, CDR2 SVGAGI. The V gene lost 4 bases and the J gene lost 0 bases, with 13 bases spanning the gap. CDR3 size: 17 residues. Study-wide points: Both naive CD4+ cell counts and diversity were greater in long-lived donors than in aged donors. When one million T cells were used, diversity estimates were thought to be underestimates.

A second roughly 6 to 12 cycle PCR used barcoded and J-beta primers. CDR3-containing paired-end reads numbering at least 2.5 million came from each sample. TCRdb re-called the 5' RACE reads through MiXCR, storing one row per CDR3 protein. The sample has about 640,000 distinct CDR3 sequences, about 30% seen once. This clonotype was recorded many times. Its antigen is not known. Sequenced sample: blood. The TCR originated in a woman of 80 years or more in good health. V gene TRBV6-5 combines with J gene TRBJ2-6; D is tentatively TRBD1 or TRBD2 (5 bases each). The CDR3 spells CASSFRDGTSGANVLTF. CDR3 bases: TGTGCCAGCAGTTTCCGGGACGGGACCTCTGGGGCCAACGTCCTGACTTTC.